These T cell receptor beta chains were read from a single sample in a study of somatic mutations in cytotoxic T cells in rheumatoid arthritis. Clones were sequenced by immunoSEQ multiplex PCR, and TCRdb holds only the in-frame ones, with some missing. This sample has several thousand clones, with 60% to 85% found just once. The sequencing sample was made of CD8+ T cells sorted from blood. The receptors here all came from an adult with rheumatoid arthritis. CDR3s leave out the opening cysteine and the closing phenylalanine or tryptophan.

TRBV9	ASSASGGKDEKLF
TRBV20-1	SAWRAEQF
TRBV4-3	ASSPGLAGGWEQY
TRBV6-5	ASKSNIRVPYEQY
TRBV7-9	ASETGTEAF
TRBV5-4	ASSPGRSGTGELF
TRBV4-3	ASSRENGNRYEQY
TRBV6-5	ASSYAGASSYEQY
TRBV19	ASSTFTSTGWTNYGYT
TRBV27	ASSSPGGARGEAF
TRBV7-8	ASSLAPGTLYSYEQY
TRBV2	ASRRTSGGALGTDTQY
TRBV4-3	ASSQGGATDTQY
TRBV15	ATSRVETGEPEAF
TRBV28	ASSFGPGGTEAF
TRBV7-3	ASSIWNTGELF
TRBV27	ASSSSIPGTGGAGANVLT
TRBV4-2	ASSQEAGNTGELF
TRBV7-9	ASSRSGGALTDTQY
TRBV30	AWRGGMDEKLF
TRBV29-1	SALGGSYEQY
TRBV6-4	ASSTTAGSPLH
TRBV27	ASSFWTEDWALH
TRBV7-2	ASSFRGVETQY